Included here is one TCR beta chain sequence, with context. Its antigen has not been determined. No base-level quality is on record; no much larger clone is a single base apart. This entry comes from a study of cytomegalovirus exposure and HLA in healthy donors (dated by TCRdb to 2016 to 2017). A note on the overall study: According to an earlier analysis of 587 of the donors, about 179 million T cells yielded 117 million unique TCR beta sequences and about 300 Gb of sequence data. Donor age, sex, ethnicity and CMV serostatus were collected together with the repertoire data. The study profiled the T cell repertoires of hundreds of subjects by immunosequencing and related them to cytomegalovirus serostatus. The study combined high-throughput TCR immunosequencing, statistical association of individual TCRs with disease status, and machine learning to predict cytomegalovirus infection status. All discovery cohort repertoires had been generated on a single sequencing platform. In a later genetic analysis, genome-wide SNP genotypes for about 60% of the 666 donors were used, and that subset was treated as a discovery cohort. To decide whether each TCR beta V gene segment behaved as functional or pseudogenic, an earlier analysis of fewer than 750 of the donors relied on high-throughput TCR beta sequencing. Among 350 to 400 genotyped donors of the cohort, an average of around 240,000 unique TCR beta nucleotide sequences were sequenced per donor, roughly 18% of them non-productive. An early release that covered some 640 HLA-typed donors contained approximately 300 gigabases of sequencing data and 70 million to 100 million unique TCR sequences. In the later analysis, no new phenotypic data were used to find candidate immune exposures; instead, reliance was placed on TCR beta sequences and their occurrence across donors. In a later analysis, previously published TCR beta repertoires from several hundred donors were re-analyzed and high-resolution HLA genotyping was added so that TCR occurrence patterns could be studied. In addition to the first cohort of 666 subjects, a separate validation cohort of approximately 110 different subjects was used. Four or five DR-DQ haplotypes were handled as single units for association and clustering because linkage in the cohort was strong. Typing coverage differed by locus: A, B, C, DRB1 and DQB1 were typed in roughly 629-640 donors, DQA1 in roughly 500, DPA1 in around 610, and DPB1 in just under 490. Of the roughly 400 genotyped donors, less than 85% were placed in the genetic ancestry cluster associated with self-reported Caucasian donors. HLA typing covered class I and class II loci at four-digit resolution. The study aimed to test whether cataloging public T cell receptors could reveal signatures of past pathogen exposure.

Here is what the overall study found, with its caveats: The only immune exposure information available for the cohort was CMV serostatus. The classifier was reported to diagnose cytomegalovirus status with high specificity and sensitivity in both the original cohort and the validation cohort. This cohort had only TCR beta chains sequenced, and the lack of alpha or paired-chain data limited which features could be detected. A later genetic analysis associated a missense DCLRE1C variant with V-gene and J-gene trimming of TCR beta chains, and an independent cohort replicated the association. The presence/absence analyses assumed that sequencing depth was roughly uniform across donors, and that assumption may not be true. When HLA alleles, especially DR and DQ, strongly co-occurred, attributing TCR associations to individual alleles was difficult. Because counts were too low, fewer than 20 rarely observed V segments, including chromosome 9 orphons, were excluded from the earlier analysis of about 500 of the donors. According to the authors, the approach could potentially be generalized to other disease states and immunological phenotypes. In vitro tests confirmed that three of the cytomegalovirus-associated TCR beta chains recognize cytomegalovirus antigens. In a later genetic analysis, fewer N-insertions in productive TCRs were reported among donors in an Asian-associated ancestry cluster than the approximately 670-donor mean. The sequencing pipeline was judged likely to have produced a cluster of highly shared sequence variants as a technical artifact. At a false discovery rate of 0.05, a later analysis linked some 17,000 TCR beta sequences to specific HLA alleles. According to a later analysis, most CMV-associated TCR beta chains appeared to be HLA-restricted, and the HLA associations seemed to be driven largely by CMV exposure. Compared with equally common non-associated chains, HLA-associated TCR beta chains in a later analysis were more clonally expanded and had lower generation probabilities. Correlated functional status among segregating V segments might be attributable to linkage disequilibrium, but an unknown experimental factor could not be ruled out. In a later analysis, TCR association rates were found to vary across HLA loci, with the most associated TCRs seen for DRB1 alleles and the fewest for HLA-C alleles. An earlier analysis of 587 of the donors showed that most TCR beta V segments appeared in productive rearrangements either about 87% or about 30% of the time, which broadly matched IMGT annotations. Because HLA typing was unavailable for some donors at each locus, only the typed subset was used in association tests. Several of the top co-occurrence clusters appeared to be linked to parvovirus B19, influenza, CMV and Epstein-Barr virus, according to a later analysis. A further reported finding was that TCR beta sequences accurately predicted the HLA-A and HLA-B alleles for most subjects in the first cohort. The study listed 164 TCR beta chains as associated with cytomegalovirus. Most TCR sequences were seen in very few donors, while some public TCRs were found in many individuals.

The cohort comprised around 690 healthy bone marrow donors. Cohort members were all nominally healthy when sampled, although unrecorded immune exposures were likely present. The donor was CMV seronegative and was included in the group of a few hundred seronegative cohort members. A peripheral blood sample was collected from each donor, and TCR beta sequencing was performed on peripheral blood mononuclear cells. Genomic DNA extraction from the blood cell samples was performed with the Qiagen DNeasy Blood Extraction Kit. The library came from the immunoSEQ multiplex PCR assay. The multiplex PCR relied on a mix of 60 forward primers for TCR Vbeta segments and 13 reverse primers for TCR Jbeta segments. A multiplex PCR assay on genomic DNA amplified the CDR3 region of rearranged TCR beta genes. On the Illumina HiSeq System, the amplified TCR beta libraries were sequenced as 87-base-pair reads. The original pipeline was this. A later analysis counted tens of millions of unique TCR beta chains across the 666 repertoires, and around 12 million of these chains were shared by at least two donors. Raw reads were error-corrected and collapsed into unique sequences by a nearest-neighbor algorithm in which closely related sequences were merged to remove PCR and sequencing errors. Alignment of CDR3 sequences to IMGT reference sequences was used to assign V, D and J gene segments. For a sequence to be retained, at least a six-nucleotide match to both a V gene segment and a J gene segment was required. Rearrangements were classified as productive when the CDR3 lacked stop codons and remained in frame with V and J, and all other rearrangements were classified as non-productive. Following IMGT convention, CDR3 was defined as the stretch from the second conserved V-encoded cysteine to the conserved J-encoded phenylalanine. Sequences without an unambiguous match to a single V gene segment were excluded from the earlier analysis of 450 to 650 of the donors. An earlier analysis of several hundred of the donors classified V segments as functional when productive rearrangements were above 56.7% and as segregating when the standard deviation between donors was above 5%. A statistical classification framework was developed to diagnose cytomegalovirus status using the catalog of TCR beta chain sequences. V and J gene assignment, in a later analysis, came from comparing TCR nucleotide sequences with IMGT/GENE-DB human TR gene sequences. The TCRdist pipeline was used in a later analysis to assign CDR3 sequences and most-parsimonious VDJ recombination scenarios. A later analysis defined each TCR beta chain by its CDR3 amino acid sequence plus V-gene family, and excluded reads lacking a unique V-gene family. In a later analysis, 500 to 700 highly shared, low-generation-probability nucleotide sequences were removed to address suspected cross-contamination and a sequencing artifact. A later analysis calculated a clonal expansion index for each public chain from normalized within-repertoire ranks of inferred template counts. In a later analysis, generation probabilities were computed with a VDJ recombination model fitted to out-of-frame rearrangements, and the resulting probabilities were checked against IGoR. In a later analysis, TCR-TCR, TCR-HLA and TCR-CMV co-occurrence was scored with hypergeometric tests, and a repertoire-size bias correction was applied to TCR pairs. A later analysis estimated false discovery rates by permuting HLA or CMV assignments 20 times. A later analysis grouped co-occurring TCRs with DBSCAN, adding TCRdist sequence similarity when clustering within HLA-allele-positive subsets. Co-occurrence clustering excluded repertoires with fewer than 30,000 or more than 120,000 public chains, plus five with anomalous nucleotide sharing. Sourced from immuneACCESS, this table was stored by TCRdb with only in-frame sequences that have V and J called. A share of the clones is absent; for the studies checked, an unresolved V gene accounts for under half, and the remainder has no known explanation. V and J calls and clone size are those listed in that table; D and trimming were worked out from the DNA. The sample table contains about 130,000 clones; only one count was recorded for nearly 10% of them. The ten top clones hold roughly 1.9% of the sample.

The sample consisted of PBMCs. The source of this sequence is a man over 45 in good health and CMV-seronegative.

The CDR3 here reads CASSSQTSGGNYEQYF. The DNA is as follows: TGTGCCAGCAGCTCCCAGACTAGCGGGGGGAACTACGAGCAGTACTTC. Recombination linked TRBV7-6 to TRBJ2-7, with 13 bases aligning to TRBD2. Looking up the germline V gene yields CDR1 SGHVS and CDR2 FNYEAQ. V has 4 bases trimmed and J has 3 bases trimmed; junction bases matching no gene number 6. The CDR3 covers 16 residues, taking in both the cysteine and the phenylalanine. The DNA shown is the 48-base CDR3, in frame from base 1.